This TCR beta chain was observed in a study of cytomegalovirus exposure and HLA in healthy donors. Assay used: immunoSEQ multiplex PCR; TCRdb lists only in-frame clones, some missing. The sample holds approximately 97,000 clones, about 94% seen once. The junction had 12 bases not matched to a gene; V was cut back by 4 bases and J by 0 bases. The CDR3 is 19 amino acids. The specimen was PBMCs. The clonotype comes from a woman aged 18-29 years in good health and CMV-seronegative. The chain combines TRBV5-3 with TRBJ2-3, with 12 bases fitting TRBD2. TRBV5-3 has ORF status, its function being uncertain. The CDR3 loop is CARSPKTSGGPFSTDTQYF. The CDR3 DNA reads TGTGCCAGAAGCCCTAAGACTAGCGGGGGACCCTTTAGCACAGATACGCAGTATTTT.